This T cell receptor (beta chain) was documented in a study of shared T cell receptors in the human thymus. The sample holds a few counts of this clone. Clones were read by immunoSEQ multiplex PCR, and TCRdb kept only the in-frame ones, dropping some. The sample has almost 550,000 clones; around 82% are singletons. Germline-derived CDR1 and CDR2 are SNHLY and FYNNEI. The V gene lost 6 bases and the J gene lost 1 base, with 15 bases spanning the gap. The CDR3 has 15 residues. Another study also made use of these data, one on human thymus T cells. That work adds: Samples came from healthy Finnish infants during open corrective cardiac surgery. Thymic tissue was derived from resections collected during corrective heart surgery. Thymic as well as blood repertoires seemed to favor certain V and J genes unevenly. Thymic repertoires of unrelated individuals were reported in related research to overlap highly.

The source material was thymocytes. The V gene is TRBV2, the J gene TRBJ1-2; D perhaps matches TRBD1 (6 bases). This sequence was found in a boy under two years old with a congenital heart defect. In DNA form, the CDR3 reads TGTGCCAGCAGCCTCACCGGGACACTTAACTATGGCTACACCTTC. It translates to CASSLTGTLNYGYTF.